In this sample, the clone carrying this TCR beta chain turned up many times. The target antigen is unknown. TCRdb passed the 5' RACE reads through MiXCR, listing each CDR3 protein once. The sample holds approximately 250,000 distinct CDR3 sequences, approximately 3.6% seen once. These data originate in a study of T cells after yellow fever vaccination. Study conclusions and caveats: Abundant clonotypes from the bulk population could contaminate FACS-sorted repertoires.

V lost 0 bases to trimming and J lost 4 bases, with 16 bases between them. CDR3 length: 17 residues. Per the germline V gene, CDR1 is MNHEY and CDR2 is SVGAGI. The chain employs TRBV6-5 and TRBJ1-5; a weak D match, TRBD1 (5 bases). The sample consisted of PBMCs, taken 15 days after the yellow fever booster vaccination. The origin of this receptor is a man in his late teens or twenties who received the YFV17D yellow fever vaccine. This chain's CDR3 is CASSYSRTGEENQPQHF. CDR3 DNA sequence: TGTGCCAGCAGTTACTCGAGGACGGGGGAGGAGAATCAGCCCCAGCATTTT.